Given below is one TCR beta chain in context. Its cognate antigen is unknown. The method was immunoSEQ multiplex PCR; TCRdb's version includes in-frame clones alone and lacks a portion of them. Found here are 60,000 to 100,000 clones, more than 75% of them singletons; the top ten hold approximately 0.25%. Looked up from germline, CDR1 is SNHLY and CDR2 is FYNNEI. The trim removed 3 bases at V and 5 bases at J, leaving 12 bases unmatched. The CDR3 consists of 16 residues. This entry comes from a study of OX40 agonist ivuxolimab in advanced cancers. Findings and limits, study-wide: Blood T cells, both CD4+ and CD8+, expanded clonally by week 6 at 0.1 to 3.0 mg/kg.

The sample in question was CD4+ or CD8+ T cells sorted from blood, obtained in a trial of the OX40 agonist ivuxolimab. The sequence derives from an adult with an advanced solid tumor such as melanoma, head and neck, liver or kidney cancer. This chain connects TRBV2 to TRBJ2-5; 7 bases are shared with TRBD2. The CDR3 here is CASSDLLGREAETQYF. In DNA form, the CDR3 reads TGTGCCAGCAGTGACTTGTTAGGACGGGAGGCGGAGACCCAGTACTTC. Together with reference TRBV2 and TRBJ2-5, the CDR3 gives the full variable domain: EPEVTQTPSHQVTQMGQEVILRCVPISNHLYFYWYRQILGQKVEFLVSFYNNEISEKSEIFDDQFSVERPDGSNFTLKIRSTKLEDSAMYFCASSDLLGREAETQYFGPGTRLLVL.